Below, one TCR beta chain is given with its context. Produced via immunoSEQ multiplex PCR; TCRdb's table is partial and in-frame only. The data hold a few hundred thousand clones, with 87% observed a single time. The CDR3 loop spans 14 amino acids. Germline CDR1 is SGHTA and CDR2 is FQGNSA. V was pared by 5 bases and J by 15 bases, with 23 bases between. Donors were grouped by their self-reported clinical history. The data were obtained in a study of blood T cell repertoires in COVID-19. Study-wide context: COVID-19 samples from acute and convalescent phases originated in the United States, Italy and Spain. The cDNA or gDNA used as material had been derived from T cells, B-cell-depleted T cells, or PBMCs.

This receptor was identified in a woman in her 40s who had recovered from COVID-19. This chain joins TRBV7-2 and TRBJ2-1; possible D gene TRBD2, 6 bases. Sequences were obtained from PBMCs or T cells enriched from blood (not recorded which). CDR3 DNA sequence: TGTGCCAGCAGCCTAGGGTCTTTGGGACTCGGTGCGTTCTTC. Its protein is CASSLGSLGLGAFF.